This TCR beta chain was recorded in a study of T cell changes during pregnancy in multiple sclerosis. This table comes from immunoSEQ multiplex PCR, and its TCRdb copy is limited to in-frame clones, with some not included. The sample consists of approximately 52,000 clones, 92% of them appearing once. CDR1 is SGHTA and CDR2 is FQGTGA in the germline V gene. Trimming cost V 0 bases and J 2 bases, with 4 bases left between them. This CDR3 is 13 amino acids long. The chain uses TRBV7-3 and TRBJ1-1; D not resolved. The clonotype comes from a female donor with multiple sclerosis, enrolled in a pregnancy study. The sample here was CD4+ T cells from peripheral blood mononuclear cells, taken after pregnancy. CDR3 protein: CASSLTPNTEAFF. The CDR3, as DNA: TGTGCCAGCAGCTTAACCCCAAACACTGAAGCTTTCTTT.